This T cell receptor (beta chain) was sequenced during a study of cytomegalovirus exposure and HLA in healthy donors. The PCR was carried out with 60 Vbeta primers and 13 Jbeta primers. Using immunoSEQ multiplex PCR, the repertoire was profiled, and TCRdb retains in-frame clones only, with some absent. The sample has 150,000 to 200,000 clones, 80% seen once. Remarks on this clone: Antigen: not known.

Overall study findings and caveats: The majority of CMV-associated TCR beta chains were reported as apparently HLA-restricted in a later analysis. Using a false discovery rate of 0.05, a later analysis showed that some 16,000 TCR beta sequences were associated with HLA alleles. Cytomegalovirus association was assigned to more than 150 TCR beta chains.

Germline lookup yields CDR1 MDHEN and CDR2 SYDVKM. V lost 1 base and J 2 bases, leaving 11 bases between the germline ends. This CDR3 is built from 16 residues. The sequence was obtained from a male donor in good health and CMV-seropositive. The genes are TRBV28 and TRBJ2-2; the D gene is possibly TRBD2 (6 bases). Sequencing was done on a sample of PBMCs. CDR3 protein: CASSLFYGGNTGELFF. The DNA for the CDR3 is TGTGCCAGCAGTTTATTCTACGGGGGTAACACCGGGGAGCTGTTTTTT.